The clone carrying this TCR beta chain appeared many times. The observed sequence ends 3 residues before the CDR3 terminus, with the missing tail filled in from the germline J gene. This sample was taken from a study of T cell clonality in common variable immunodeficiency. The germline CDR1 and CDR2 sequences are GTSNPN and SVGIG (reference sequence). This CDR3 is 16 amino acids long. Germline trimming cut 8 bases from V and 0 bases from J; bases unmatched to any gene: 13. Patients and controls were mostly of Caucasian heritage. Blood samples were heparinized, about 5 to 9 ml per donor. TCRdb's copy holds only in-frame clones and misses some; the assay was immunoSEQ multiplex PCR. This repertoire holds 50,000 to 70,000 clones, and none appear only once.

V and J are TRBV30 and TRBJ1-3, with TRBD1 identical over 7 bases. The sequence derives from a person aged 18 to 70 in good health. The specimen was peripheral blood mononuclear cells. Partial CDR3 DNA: TGTGCCAGGCAGGGGGGCGGATTCAGCTCTGGAAACACC. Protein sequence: CARQGGGFSSGNT. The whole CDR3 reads CARQGGGFSSGNTIYF. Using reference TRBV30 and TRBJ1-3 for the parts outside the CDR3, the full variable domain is SQTIHQWPATLVQPVGSPLSLECTVEGTSNPNLYWYRQAAGRGLQLLFYSVGIGQISSEVPQNLSASRPQDRQFILSSKKLLLSDSGFYLCARQGGGFSSGNTIYFGEGSWLTVV.